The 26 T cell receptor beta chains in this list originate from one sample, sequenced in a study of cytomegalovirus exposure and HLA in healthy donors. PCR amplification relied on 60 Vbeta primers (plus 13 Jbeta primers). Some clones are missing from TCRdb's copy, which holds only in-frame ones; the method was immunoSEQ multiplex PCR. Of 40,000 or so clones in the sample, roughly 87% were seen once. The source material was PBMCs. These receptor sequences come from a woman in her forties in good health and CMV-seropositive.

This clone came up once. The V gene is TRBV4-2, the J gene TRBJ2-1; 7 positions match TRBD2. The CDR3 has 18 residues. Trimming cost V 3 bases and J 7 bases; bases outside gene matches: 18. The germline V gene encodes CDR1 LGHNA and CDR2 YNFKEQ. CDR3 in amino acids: CASSHPLAPAGLLNEQFF. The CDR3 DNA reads TGTGCCAGCAGCCACCCCCTGGCCCCAGCGGGACTATTGAATGAGCAGTTCTTC.

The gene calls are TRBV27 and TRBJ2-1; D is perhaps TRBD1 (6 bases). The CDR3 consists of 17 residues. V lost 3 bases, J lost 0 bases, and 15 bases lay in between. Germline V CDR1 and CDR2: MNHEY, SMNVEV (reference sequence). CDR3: CASSLDHRESSYNEQFF. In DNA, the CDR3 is TGTGCCAGCAGTTTGGACCACAGGGAATCCTCCTACAATGAGCAGTTCTTC.

CDR3 protein: CASRLLGLTDTQYF. The CDR3 DNA reads as TGCGCCAGCAGATTACTTGGACTCACAGATACGCAGTATTTT. The genes are TRBV5-1 and TRBJ2-3; D may be TRBD2 (5 bases). Germline values: CDR1 SGHRS, CDR2 YFSETQ. V lost 5 bases and J 2 bases, leaving 12 bases between the germline ends. The CDR3 consists of 14 residues.

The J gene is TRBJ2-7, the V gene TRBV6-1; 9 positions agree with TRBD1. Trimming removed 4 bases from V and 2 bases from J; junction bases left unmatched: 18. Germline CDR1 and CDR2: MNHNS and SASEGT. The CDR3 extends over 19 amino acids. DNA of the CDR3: TGTGCCAGCAGTGTCCGGTCGGGACAGGGCTCCCCGTTGGCCTACGAGCAGTACTTC. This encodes CASSVRSGQGSPLAYEQYF.

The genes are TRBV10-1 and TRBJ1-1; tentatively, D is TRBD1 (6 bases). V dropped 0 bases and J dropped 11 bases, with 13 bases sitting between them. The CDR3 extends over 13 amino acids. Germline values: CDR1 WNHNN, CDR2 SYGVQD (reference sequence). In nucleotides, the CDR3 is TGCGCCAGCAGTGAGTCGGGCAGGGGAATGGCTTTCTTT. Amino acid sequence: CASSESGRGMAFF.

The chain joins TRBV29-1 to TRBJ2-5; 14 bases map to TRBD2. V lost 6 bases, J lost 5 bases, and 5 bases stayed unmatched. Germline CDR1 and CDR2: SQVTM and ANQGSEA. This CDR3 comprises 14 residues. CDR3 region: CSVGTSGGGETQYF. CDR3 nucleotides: TGCAGCGTGGGGACTAGCGGGGGCGGTGAGACCCAGTACTTC.

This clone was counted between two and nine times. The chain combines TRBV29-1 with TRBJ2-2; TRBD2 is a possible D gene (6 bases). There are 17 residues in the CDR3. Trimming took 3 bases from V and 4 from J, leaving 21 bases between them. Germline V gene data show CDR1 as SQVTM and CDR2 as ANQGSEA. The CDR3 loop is CSVDDPRAPAGTGELFF. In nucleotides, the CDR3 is TGCAGCGTTGACGATCCCCGGGCTCCAGCGGGCACCGGGGAGCTGTTTTTT.

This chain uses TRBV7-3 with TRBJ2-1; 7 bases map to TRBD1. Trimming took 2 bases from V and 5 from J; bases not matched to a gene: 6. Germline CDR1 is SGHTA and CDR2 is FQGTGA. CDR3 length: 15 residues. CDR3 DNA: TGTGCCAGCAGCTTAGACAGGGCGAGTAACAATGAGCAGTTCTTC. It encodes CASSLDRASNNEQFF.

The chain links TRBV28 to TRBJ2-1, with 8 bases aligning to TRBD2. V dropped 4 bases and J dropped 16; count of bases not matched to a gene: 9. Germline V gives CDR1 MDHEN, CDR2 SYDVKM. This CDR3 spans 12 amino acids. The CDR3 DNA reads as TGTGCCAGCAGTTCCAGCGGGAGCGTTGAATTCTTC. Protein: CASSSSGSVEFF.

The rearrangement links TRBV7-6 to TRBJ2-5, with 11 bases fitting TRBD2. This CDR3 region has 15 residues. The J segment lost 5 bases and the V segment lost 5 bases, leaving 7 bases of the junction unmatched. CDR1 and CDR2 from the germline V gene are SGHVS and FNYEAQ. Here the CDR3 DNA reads TGTGCCAGCAGCCCAGCGACTAGCGGGGCGGAGACCCAGTACTTC. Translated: CASSPATSGAETQYF.

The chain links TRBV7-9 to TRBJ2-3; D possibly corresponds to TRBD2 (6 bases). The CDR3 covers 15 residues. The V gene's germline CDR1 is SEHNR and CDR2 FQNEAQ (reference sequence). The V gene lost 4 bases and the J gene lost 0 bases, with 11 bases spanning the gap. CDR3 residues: CASSSRGGSTDTQYF. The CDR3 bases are TGTGCCAGCAGCTCACGGGGAGGAAGCACAGATACGCAGTATTTT.

For the CDR3, the DNA is TGTGCCAGCAGTGGGCCGGGGAACTATGGCTACACCTTC. It yields the protein CASSGPGNYGYTF. This chain connects TRBV27 to TRBJ1-2; D gene unclear. The V and J ends lost 5 bases and 2 bases respectively, with 9 bases between them. Germline V gene sequence: CDR1 MNHEY, CDR2 SMNVEV (reference sequence). CDR3 length: 13 residues.

Here the CDR3 reads CASSGAGTGVYEQYF. CDR3 bases: TGTGCCAGCAGTGGGGCCGGGACAGGGGTATACGAGCAGTACTTC. This chain joins TRBV25-1 and TRBJ2-7; 10 nucleotides match TRBD1. Unmatched junction bases numbered 7, after V lost 4 bases and J lost 4 bases. Looked up from germline, CDR1 is MGHDK and CDR2 is SYGVNS. This CDR3 has 15 residues.

The CDR3 nucleotides read TGTGCCAGCAGCCAAGTTGGCGGCCTTTACTACAATGAGCAGTTCTTC. It specifies CASSQVGGLYYNEQFF. J is TRBJ2-1 and V is TRBV14; D gene uncertain. The CDR3 is made up of 16 amino acids. V was trimmed by 1 base and J by 3 bases, leaving 13 bases between them. Germline CDR1 reads SGHDN; CDR2 reads FVKESK.

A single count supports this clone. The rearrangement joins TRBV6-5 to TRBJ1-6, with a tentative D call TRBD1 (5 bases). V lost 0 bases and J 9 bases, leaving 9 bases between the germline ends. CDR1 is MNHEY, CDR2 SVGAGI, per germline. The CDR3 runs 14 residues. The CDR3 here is CASSYSQGSSPLHF. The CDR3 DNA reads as TGTGCCAGCAGTTACTCGCAGGGTAGTTCACCCCTCCACTTT.

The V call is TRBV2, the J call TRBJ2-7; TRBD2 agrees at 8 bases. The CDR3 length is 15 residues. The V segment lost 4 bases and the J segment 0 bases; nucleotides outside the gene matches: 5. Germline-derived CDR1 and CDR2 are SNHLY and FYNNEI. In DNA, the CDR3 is TGTGCCAGCAGTGTGCAAAGCGGGAGCTCCTACGAGCAGTACTTC. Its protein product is CASSVQSGSSYEQYF.

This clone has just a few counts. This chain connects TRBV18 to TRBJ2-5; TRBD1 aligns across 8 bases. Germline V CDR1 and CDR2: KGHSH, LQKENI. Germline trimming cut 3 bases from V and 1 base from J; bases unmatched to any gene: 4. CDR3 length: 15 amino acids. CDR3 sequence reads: CASSPRGTGQETQYF. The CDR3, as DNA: TGTGCCAGCTCACCGCGAGGGACAGGCCAAGAGACCCAGTACTTC.

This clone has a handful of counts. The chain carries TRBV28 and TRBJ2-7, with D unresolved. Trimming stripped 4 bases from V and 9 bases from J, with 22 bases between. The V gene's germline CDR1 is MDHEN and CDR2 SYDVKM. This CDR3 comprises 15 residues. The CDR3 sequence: CASSSIPLHRNGQYF. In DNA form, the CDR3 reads TGTGCCAGCAGTTCAATACCCCTCCACCGTAACGGGCAGTACTTC.

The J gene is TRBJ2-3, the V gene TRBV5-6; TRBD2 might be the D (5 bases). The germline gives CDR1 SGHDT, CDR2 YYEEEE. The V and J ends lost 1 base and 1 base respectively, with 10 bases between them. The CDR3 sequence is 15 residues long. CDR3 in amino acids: CASSLRLLGTDTQYF. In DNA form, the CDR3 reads TGTGCCAGCAGCTTGCGACTACTAGGCACAGATACGCAGTATTTT.

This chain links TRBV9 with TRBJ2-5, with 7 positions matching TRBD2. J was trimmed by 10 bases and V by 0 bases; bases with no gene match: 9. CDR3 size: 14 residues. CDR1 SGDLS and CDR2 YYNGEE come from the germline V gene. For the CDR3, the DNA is TGTGCCAGCAGCGTAGGAGGAAGCGGGATGGACCAGTACTTC. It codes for CASSVGGSGMDQYF. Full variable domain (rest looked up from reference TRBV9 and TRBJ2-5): DSGVTQTPKHLITATGQRVTLRCSPRSGDLSVYWYQQSLDQGLQFLIQYYNGEERAKGNILERFSAQQFPDLHSELNLSSLELGDSALYFCASSVGGSGMDQYFGPGTRLLVL.

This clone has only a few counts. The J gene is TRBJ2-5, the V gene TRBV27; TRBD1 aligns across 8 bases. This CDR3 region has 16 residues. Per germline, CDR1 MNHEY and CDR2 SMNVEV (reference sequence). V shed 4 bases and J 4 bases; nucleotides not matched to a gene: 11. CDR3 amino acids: CASSSTTGVGGETQYF. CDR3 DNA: TGTGCCAGCAGTTCGACGACAGGGGTCGGAGGAGAGACCCAGTACTTC.

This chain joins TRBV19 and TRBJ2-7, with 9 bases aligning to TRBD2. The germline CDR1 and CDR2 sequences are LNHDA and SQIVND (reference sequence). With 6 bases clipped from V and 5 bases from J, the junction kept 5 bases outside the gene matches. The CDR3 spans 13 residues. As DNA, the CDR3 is TGTGCCAGTAGAACTAGCGGGTTGCACGAGCAGTACTTC. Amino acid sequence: CASRTSGLHEQYF.

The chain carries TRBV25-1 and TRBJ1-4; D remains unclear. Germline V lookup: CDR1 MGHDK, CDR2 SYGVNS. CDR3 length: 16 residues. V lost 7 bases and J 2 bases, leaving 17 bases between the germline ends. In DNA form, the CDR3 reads TGTGCCAGCACTAAGGATCCGGAGGTCACTAATGAAAAACTGTTTTTT. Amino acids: CASTKDPEVTNEKLFF.

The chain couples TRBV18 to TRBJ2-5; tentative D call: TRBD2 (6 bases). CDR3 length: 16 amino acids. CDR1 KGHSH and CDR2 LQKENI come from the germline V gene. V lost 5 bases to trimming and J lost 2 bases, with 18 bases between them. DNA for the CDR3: TGTGCCAGCTCAACTTCGGGACTGGGGGTGCAAGAGACCCAGTACTTC. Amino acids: CASSTSGLGVQETQYF.

CDR3 region: CASSSGTETTIYF. The CDR3 nucleotides read TGTGCCAGCAGCTCCGGGACAGAGACCACCATATATTTT. V usage is TRBV6-5 and J usage is TRBJ1-3; 7 positions agree with TRBD1. The trim removed 6 bases at V and 9 bases at J, leaving 8 bases unmatched. CDR1 is MNHEY, CDR2 SVGAGI, per germline. This CDR3 spans 13 amino acids.

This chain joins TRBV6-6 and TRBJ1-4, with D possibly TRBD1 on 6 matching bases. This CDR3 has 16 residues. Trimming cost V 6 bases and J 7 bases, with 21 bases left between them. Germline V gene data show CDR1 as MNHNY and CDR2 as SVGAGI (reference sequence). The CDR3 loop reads CASRSSQGRGSEKLFF. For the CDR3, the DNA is TGTGCCAGCAGATCTTCTCAGGGGCGGGGGAGTGAAAAACTGTTTTTT.